The 9 T cell receptor beta chains presented below share a single source sample, sequenced in a study of blood T cell repertoires in COVID-19. TCRdb keeps only in-frame clones here, not all; method: immunoSEQ multiplex PCR. The sample lists approximately 31,000 clones; 89% were seen once. Sequenced sample: peripheral blood. The receptor source for this set is a man aged 80 or over with acute or convalescent COVID-19.

The J gene is TRBJ1-5, the V gene TRBV28; 7 nucleotides match TRBD1. The V and J ends lost 7 bases and 7 bases, in that order; junction bases with no gene match: 10. The CDR3 contains 14 residues. CDR1 and CDR2 (germline): MDHEN, SYDVKM. CDR3 in amino acids: CASTLTGVRQPQHF. CDR3 bases: TGTGCCAGCACCCTAACAGGGGTAAGACAGCCCCAGCATTTT. Together with reference TRBV28 and TRBJ1-5, the CDR3 gives the full variable domain: DVKVTQSSRYLVKRTGEKVFLECVQDMDHENMFWYRQDPGLGLRLIYFSYDVKMKEKGDIPEGYSVSREKKERFSLILESASTNQTSMYLCASTLTGVRQPQHFGDGTRLSIL.

This chain uses TRBV5-1 with TRBJ2-1; perhaps TRBD1 as D (6 bases). Per the germline V gene, CDR1 is SGHRS and CDR2 is YFSETQ. Trimming stripped 0 bases from V and 5 bases from J, with 15 bases between. The CDR3 is 16 residues long. In DNA form, the CDR3 reads TGCGCCAGCAGCTTGGGGGCAGGGGTTGTTAACAATGAGCAGTTCTTC. It yields the protein CASSLGAGVVNNEQFF. The full variable domain, its missing parts supplied by reference TRBV5-1 and TRBJ2-1, is KAGVTQTPRYLIKTRGQQVTLSCSPISGHRSVSWYQQTPGQGLQFLFEYFSETQRNKGNFPGRFSGRQFSNSRSEMNVSTLELGDSALYLCASSLGAGVVNNEQFFGPGTRLTVL.

The rearrangement joins TRBV30 to TRBJ2-2; the D is unclear. V was shortened by 2 bases and J by 2 bases, with 3 bases between the two germline ends. This CDR3 has 12 residues. Germline CDR1 and CDR2: GTSNPN and SVGIG (reference sequence). The CDR3 coding sequence is TGTGCCTGGAGTCATAACACCGGGGAGCTGTTTTTT. Its translation: CAWSHNTGELFF.

The J gene is TRBJ2-2, the V gene TRBV5-1; 10 bases agree with TRBD1. Losses at the gene ends were 2 bases for V and 0 bases for J; bases not matched to a gene: 4. There are 17 residues in the CDR3. Germline values: CDR1 SGHRS, CDR2 YFSETQ. CDR3 nucleotide sequence: TGCGCCAGCAGCTTCCCCGGGACAGGGGCGAACACCGGGGAGCTGTTTTTT. Protein sequence: CASSFPGTGANTGELFF.

The chain has TRBV19 and TRBJ2-1; no reliable D call. The length of the CDR3 is 16 residues. The germline V and J ends were trimmed by 1 base and 8 bases, with 18 bases remaining between them. Looked up from germline, CDR1 is LNHDA and CDR2 is SQIVND (reference sequence). The DNA of the CDR3 is TGTGCCAGTAGTATAGGTGCTCTAGATCCTTGGTATGAGCAGTTCTTC. Translation gives CASSIGALDPWYEQFF.

The chain links TRBV5-4 to TRBJ2-1; TRBD1 aligns across 7 bases. Trimming took 3 bases from V and 4 from J; bases not matched to a gene: 13. This CDR3 region has 17 residues. Germline loops: CDR1 SGHNT, CDR2 YYREEE (reference sequence). CDR3 sequence reads: CASSSLTGQSPYNEQFF. Here the CDR3 DNA reads TGTGCCAGCAGCTCCCTCACGGGACAGTCACCATACAATGAGCAGTTCTTC.

The V and J genes are TRBV27 and TRBJ1-2; 8 positions agree with TRBD1. The V gene end was trimmed by 6 bases and the J gene end by 4 bases; junction bases not matched to a gene: 7. The CDR3 is 14 residues long. Germline loops: CDR1 MNHEY, CDR2 SMNVEV (reference sequence). CDR3 residues: CASSPRGHGYGYTF. As DNA, the CDR3 is TGTGCCAGCAGCCCCAGGGGGCACGGCTATGGCTACACCTTC.

This clone was counted once. V gene TRBV7-8 combines with J gene TRBJ2-7, with a weak D call TRBD1 (7 bases). V was pared by 7 bases and J by 6 bases, with 22 bases between. The CDR3 covers 15 residues. Germline lookup yields CDR1 SGHVS and CDR2 FQNEAQ. CDR3 region: CASTNGGTAVREQYF. CDR3 sequence (DNA): TGTGCCAGCACCAACGGCGGGACAGCGGTTCGCGAGCAGTACTTC. The complete variable domain, with remaining parts taken from reference TRBV7-8 and TRBJ2-7, reads GAGVSQSPRYKVAKRGQDVALRCDPISGHVSLFWYQQALGQGPEFLTYFQNEAQLDKSGLPSDRFFAERPEGSVSTLKIQRTQQEDSAVYLCASTNGGTAVREQYFGPGTRLTVT.

The V gene is TRBV6-5, the J gene TRBJ2-1, with D possibly TRBD1 on 6 matching bases. The germline V and J ends were trimmed by 6 bases and 15 bases, with 15 bases remaining between them. From germline, CDR1 is MNHEY and CDR2 SVGAGI. CDR3 size: 11 residues. The CDR3 here is CASRRDTWVFF. CDR3 DNA sequence: TGTGCCAGCAGGAGGGACACCTGGGTGTTCTTC.